The T cell receptor (beta chain) described here comes from a study of blood T cell repertoires in COVID-19. Study overall: From the United States, Italy and Spain came samples of acute and convalescent COVID-19. The cDNA or gDNA used as material had been derived from T cells, B-cell-depleted T cells, or PBMCs.

Germline trimming cut 5 bases from V and 4 bases from J; bases unmatched to any gene: 3. The CDR3 length is 14 residues. CDR1 SGHVS and CDR2 FQNEAQ come from the germline V gene. Profiling relied on immunoSEQ multiplex PCR, and the TCRdb table lists in-frame clones only, not all of them. Of roughly 500,000 clones in the sample, 85% to 90% were seen once. Sample: PBMCs or T cells enriched from blood (not recorded which). The chain recombines TRBV7-8 with TRBJ2-2, with 8 bases lining up with TRBD1. This sequence originates from a woman between 40 and 50 years old who had recovered from COVID-19. This CDR3 reads CASSRTGTTGELFF. The CDR3 DNA follows: TGTGCCAGCAGCCGGACAGGGACCACCGGGGAGCTGTTTTTT.